This T cell receptor beta chain was captured in a study of T cell responses to AZD1222 COVID-19 vaccine. Profiling relied on immunoSEQ multiplex PCR, and the TCRdb table lists in-frame clones only, not all of them. The profile shows 150,000 or so clones, under 95% of them singletons. Study-level points and caveats: The CD4 TCRs associated with vaccination extended across spike and predominated at 160-218 and 743-854. Within unmutated variant regions lay the reported targets of nearly half of spike-specific TCRs.

Germline CDR1 and CDR2: SEHNR and FQNEAQ (reference sequence). The germline V and J ends were trimmed by 5 bases and 6 bases, with 19 bases remaining between them. The CDR3 is 16 amino acids. This clone was seen only once. The antigen remains undetermined. The sample here was peripheral blood, taken on day 0 of AZD1222 vaccination. The clonotype originates from an adult in good health. The chain uses TRBV7-9 and TRBJ1-4; D gene unclear. The CDR3 spells CASSPSMTALDEKLFF. In DNA form, the CDR3 reads TGTGCCAGCAGCCCCTCCATGACGGCCCTGGATGAAAAACTGTTTTTT.